These 4 T cell receptor beta chains were sequenced from one sample in a study. TCRdb fed the 5' RACE reads into MiXCR, producing one record per CDR3 protein. This table has some 6,000 distinct CDR3 sequences, 34% appearing once. The sequenced material came from naive CD4+ T cells sorted from a lymph node. As for subset: naive CD4+ T cells, CD4+CD45RA+CD25-. The receptors derive from a female donor with breast cancer.

This clonotype is medium-sized within its sample. The chain uses TRBV20-1 and TRBJ1-5; perhaps TRBD1 as D (5 bases). The CDR3 runs 12 residues. V lost 0 bases and J 11 bases, leaving 11 bases between the germline ends. CDR1 is DFQATT and CDR2 is SNEGSKA in the germline V gene (reference sequence). The CDR3 coding sequence is TGCAGTGCTAGAGACCCGGTGGGGGCCCAGCATTTT. Amino acids: CSARDPVGAQHF.

Sample share makes this clonotype medium-sized (0.01 to 0.1%). The rearrangement uses TRBV5-1 and TRBJ2-7; 12 bases fit TRBD2. Germline V gives CDR1 SGHRS, CDR2 YFSETQ. J lost 2 bases, V lost 4 bases, and 7 bases had no gene match. The CDR3 extends over 16 amino acids. The CDR3 coding sequence is TGCGCCAGCAGCGTGGGACTAGCGGGCCCGCCCTACGAGCAGTACTTC. It codes for CASSVGLAGPPYEQYF.

By its share, this clonotype is medium-sized. This chain links TRBV7-2 with TRBJ1-4, with 11 bases lining up with TRBD1. The trim removed 5 bases at V and 7 bases at J, leaving 3 bases unmatched. The germline V gene has CDR1 SGHTA and CDR2 FQGNSA. This CDR3 region has 14 residues. The CDR3 here is CASSADRGREKLFF. In nucleotides, the CDR3 is TGTGCCAGCAGCGCGGACAGGGGGCGTGAAAAACTGTTTTTT.

This clonotype is deemed medium-sized. The chain combines TRBV5-1 with TRBJ2-7; 9 nucleotides align to TRBD1. Germline V lookup: CDR1 SGHRS, CDR2 YFSETQ. V shed 3 bases, J shed 7 bases, and the junction held 8 bases outside the gene matches. This CDR3 contains 14 residues. DNA for the CDR3: TGCGCCAGCAGCTCCCGACAGGGGGTGAGGGAGCAGTACTTC. Its protein product is CASSSRQGVREQYF.